This record concerns one TCR beta chain sequence. What it binds is not known. This CDR3 spans 14 amino acids. CDR1 is DFQATT and CDR2 is SNEGSKA in the germline V gene (reference sequence). V was clipped by 3 bases and J by 7 bases; unmatched bases: 9. This sample is part of a study of blood T cells in healthy people across ages. The study's findings and limits: The authors considered diversity estimates from one million T cells to be underestimates. Observed TCR beta diversity showed a strong correlation with the percentage of naive T cells as measured by flow cytometry.

Donors ranged from roughly 6 to 95 years old and were healthy Caucasians in Russia. Next came a second PCR, run for about 6 to 12 cycles, which used a sample-barcoded 5' primer along with a J-beta primer mix. TCRdb reanalysed the 5' RACE reads using MiXCR and keeps one entry per CDR3 protein. The sample comprises about 690,000 distinct CDR3 sequences, approximately 40% of which are singletons, and around 30% rests with the top ten. Sequenced input: blood. The rearrangement joins TRBV20-1 to TRBJ2-3; 8 positions agree with TRBD2. This TCR came from a man at least 80 years old in good health. The CDR3: CSASGGGSPNTQYF. The DNA for the CDR3 is TGCAGTGCTAGCGGCGGGGGGTCACCAAATACGCAGTATTTT.